The 4 T cell receptor beta chains listed next were all sequenced from one sample in a study of identical twins' blood T cells. TCRdb processed the 5' RACE reads anew with MiXCR; each CDR3 protein has one entry. This repertoire shows 300,000 to 450,000 distinct CDR3 sequences, under 30% found once; its top ten account for more than 5.5%. Sequencing was carried out using PBMCs. The receptor source for this set is a woman aged 18-55 years in good health.

This clonotype was found once. The rearrangement links TRBV6-6 to TRBJ2-7; 7 bases align to TRBD1. The CDR3 runs to 15 residues. Germline V gives CDR1 MNHNY, CDR2 SVGAGI (reference sequence). V gave up 5 bases and J gave up 0 bases; unmatched junction bases: 7. The CDR3 nucleotides are TGTGCCAGCAGTACACGGGACAGAAGCTCCTACGAGCAGTACTTC. This encodes CASSTRDRSSYEQYF.

This clonotype was counted between two and nine times. The V call is TRBV27, the J call TRBJ2-4; 7 positions agree with TRBD1. The CDR3 runs to 16 residues. Germline-derived CDR1 and CDR2 are MNHEY and SMNVEV (reference sequence). The V and J ends lost 6 bases and 3 bases, in that order; junction bases with no gene match: 11. CDR3 sequence reads: CASRPFHRGNKNIQYF. The DNA of the CDR3 is TGTGCCAGCAGACCCTTCCACAGGGGTAACAAAAACATTCAGTACTTC.

The CDR3 bases are TGCAGTGCTAGAGCGAGCGGGAGAATGGTAGATACGCAGTATTTT. It encodes CSARASGRMVDTQYF. The V gene is TRBV20-1, the J gene TRBJ2-3, with 8 bases lining up with TRBD2. From germline, CDR1 is DFQATT and CDR2 SNEGSKA (reference sequence). This CDR3 is 15 amino acids long. The junction had 8 bases not matched to a gene; V was cut back by 1 base and J by 5 bases.

The chain carries TRBV10-1 and TRBJ2-5; no clear D. The V end lost 3 bases, the J end lost 5 bases, and 7 bases lay between the germline ends. Germline V lookup: CDR1 WNHNN, CDR2 SYGVQD (reference sequence). The length of the CDR3 is 12 residues. CDR3 sequence reads: CASSDNLETQYF. The CDR3 region has the DNA TGCGCCAGCAGTGACAACTTGGAGACCCAGTACTTC.